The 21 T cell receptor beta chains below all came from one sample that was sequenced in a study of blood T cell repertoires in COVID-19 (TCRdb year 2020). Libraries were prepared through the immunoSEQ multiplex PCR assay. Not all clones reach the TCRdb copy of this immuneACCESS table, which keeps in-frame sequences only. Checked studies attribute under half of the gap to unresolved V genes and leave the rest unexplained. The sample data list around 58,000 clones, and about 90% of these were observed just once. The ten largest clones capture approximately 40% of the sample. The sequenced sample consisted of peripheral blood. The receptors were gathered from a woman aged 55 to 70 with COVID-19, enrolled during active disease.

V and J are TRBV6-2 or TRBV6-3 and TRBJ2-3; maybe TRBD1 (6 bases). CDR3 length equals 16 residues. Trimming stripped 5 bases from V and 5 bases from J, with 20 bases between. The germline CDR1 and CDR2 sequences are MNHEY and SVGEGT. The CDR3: CASSDATGMAQDTQYF. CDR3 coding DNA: TGTGCCAGCAGTGACGCCACAGGGATGGCACAAGATACGCAGTATTTT.

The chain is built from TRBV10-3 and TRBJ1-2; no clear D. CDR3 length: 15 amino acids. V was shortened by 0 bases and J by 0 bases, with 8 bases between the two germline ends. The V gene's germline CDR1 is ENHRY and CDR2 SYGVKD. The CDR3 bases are TGTGCCATCAGTGAGTCCCCAGGATCTAACTATGGCTACACCTTC. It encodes CAISESPGSNYGYTF.

Here the CDR3 DNA reads TGCGCCAGCAGCCAGCTATTTCGGACAGGGGCAGAGACCCAGTACTTC. Translated, it gives CASSQLFRTGAETQYF. The chain recombines TRBV4-1 with TRBJ2-5, with 9 bases fitting TRBD1. With V trimmed by 3 bases and J by 4 bases, 9 bases remained unmatched. CDR1 is MGHRA, CDR2 YSYEKL, per germline. The CDR3 loop spans 16 amino acids.

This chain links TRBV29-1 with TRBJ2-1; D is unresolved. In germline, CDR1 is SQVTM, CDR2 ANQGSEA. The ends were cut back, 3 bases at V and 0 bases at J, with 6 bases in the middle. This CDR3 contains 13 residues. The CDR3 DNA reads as TGCAGCGTTGAGGCTCCCTCCTACAATGAGCAGTTCTTC. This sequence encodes CSVEAPSYNEQFF.

The CDR3 sequence is CASDRGTGELFF. For the CDR3, the DNA is TGTGCCAGCGACAGGGGCACCGGGGAGCTGTTTTTT. The V and J genes are TRBV19 and TRBJ2-2; TRBD1 agrees at 8 bases. CDR1 is LNHDA and CDR2 is SQIVND in the germline V gene (reference sequence). J was trimmed by 4 bases and V by 9 bases; bases with no gene match: 1. This CDR3 contains 12 residues. Full variable domain (outside the CDR3, taken from reference TRBV19 and TRBJ2-2): DGGITQSPKYLFRKEGQNVTLSCEQNLNHDAMYWYRQDPGQGLRLIYYSQIVNDFQKGDIAEGYSVSREKKESFPLTVTSAQKNPTAFYLCASDRGTGELFFGEGSRLTVL.

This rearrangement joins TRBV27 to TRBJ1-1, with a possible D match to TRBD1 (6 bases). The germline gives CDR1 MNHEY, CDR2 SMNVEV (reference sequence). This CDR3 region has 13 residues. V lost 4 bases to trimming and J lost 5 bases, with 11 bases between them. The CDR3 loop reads CASSSRGTTEAFF. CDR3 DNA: TGTGCCAGCAGTTCCCGAGGGACAACTGAAGCTTTCTTT.

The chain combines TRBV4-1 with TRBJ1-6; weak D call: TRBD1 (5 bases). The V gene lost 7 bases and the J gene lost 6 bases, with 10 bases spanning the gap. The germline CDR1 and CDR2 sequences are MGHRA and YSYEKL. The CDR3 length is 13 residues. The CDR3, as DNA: TGCGCCAGCACCGCAGGGTTTAATTCACCCCTCCACTTT. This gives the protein CASTAGFNSPLHF.

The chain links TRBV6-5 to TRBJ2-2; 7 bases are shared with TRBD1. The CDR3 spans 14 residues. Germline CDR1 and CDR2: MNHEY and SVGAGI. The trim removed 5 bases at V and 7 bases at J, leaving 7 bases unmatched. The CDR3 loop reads CASSRQGGGGELFF. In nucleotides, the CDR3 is TGTGCCAGCAGTAGACAGGGTGGTGGCGGGGAGCTGTTTTTT.

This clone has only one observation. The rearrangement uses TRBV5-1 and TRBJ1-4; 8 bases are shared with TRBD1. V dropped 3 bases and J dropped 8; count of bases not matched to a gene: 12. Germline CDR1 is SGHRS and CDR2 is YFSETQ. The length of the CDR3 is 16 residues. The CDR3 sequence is CASSSLGTGTGEKLFF. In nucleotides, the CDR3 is TGCGCCAGCAGCTCGCTCGGGACAGGCACAGGGGAAAAACTGTTTTTT.

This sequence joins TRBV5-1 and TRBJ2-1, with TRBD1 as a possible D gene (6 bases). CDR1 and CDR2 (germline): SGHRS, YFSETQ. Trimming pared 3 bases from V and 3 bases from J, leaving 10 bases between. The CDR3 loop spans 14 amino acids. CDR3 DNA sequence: TGCGCCAGCAGCTGGGGGCTGGTCTACAATGAGCAGTTCTTC. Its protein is CASSWGLVYNEQFF.

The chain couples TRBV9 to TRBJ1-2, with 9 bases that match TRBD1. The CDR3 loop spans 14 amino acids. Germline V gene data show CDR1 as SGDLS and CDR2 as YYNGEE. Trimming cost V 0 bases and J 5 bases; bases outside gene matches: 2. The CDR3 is CASSVEQGAYGYTF. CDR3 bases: TGTGCCAGCAGCGTAGAACAGGGGGCGTATGGCTACACCTTC. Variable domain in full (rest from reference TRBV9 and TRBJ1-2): DSGVTQTPKHLITATGQRVTLRCSPRSGDLSVYWYQQSLDQGLQFLIQYYNGEERAKGNILERFSAQQFPDLHSELNLSSLELGDSALYFCASSVEQGAYGYTFGSGTRLTVV.

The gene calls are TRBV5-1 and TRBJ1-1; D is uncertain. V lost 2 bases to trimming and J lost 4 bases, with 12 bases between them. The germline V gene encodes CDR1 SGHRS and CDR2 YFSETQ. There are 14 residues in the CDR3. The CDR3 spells CASSLDLPGTEAFF. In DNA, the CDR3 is TGCGCCAGCAGCTTAGACCTCCCGGGCACTGAAGCTTTCTTT.

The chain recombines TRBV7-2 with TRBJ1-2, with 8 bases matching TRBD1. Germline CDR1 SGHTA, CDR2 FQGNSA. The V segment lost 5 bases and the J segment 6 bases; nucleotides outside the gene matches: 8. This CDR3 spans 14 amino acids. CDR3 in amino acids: CASSPSQGVDGYTF. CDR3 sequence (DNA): TGTGCCAGCAGCCCATCACAGGGGGTTGATGGCTACACCTTC.

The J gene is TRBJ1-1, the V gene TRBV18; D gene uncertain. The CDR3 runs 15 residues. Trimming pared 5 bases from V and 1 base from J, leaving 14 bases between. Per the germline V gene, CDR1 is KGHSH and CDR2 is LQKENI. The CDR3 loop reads CASSSGVLSNTEAFF. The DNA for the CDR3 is TGTGCCAGCTCATCGGGAGTTCTCTCGAACACTGAAGCTTTCTTT. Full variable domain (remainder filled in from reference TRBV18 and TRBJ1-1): NAGVMQNPRHLVRRRGQEARLRCSPMKGHSHVYWYRQLPEEGLKFMVYLQKENIIDESGMPKERFSAEFPKEGPSILRIQQVVRGDSAAYFCASSSGVLSNTEAFFGQGTRLTVV.

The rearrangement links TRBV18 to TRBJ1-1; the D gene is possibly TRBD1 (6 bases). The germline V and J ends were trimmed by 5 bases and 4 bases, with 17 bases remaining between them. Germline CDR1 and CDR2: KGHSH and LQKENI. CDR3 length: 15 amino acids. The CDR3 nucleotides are TGTGCCAGCTCATTGAACCGGGGGGCCATCACTGAAGCTTTCTTT. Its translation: CASSLNRGAITEAFF.

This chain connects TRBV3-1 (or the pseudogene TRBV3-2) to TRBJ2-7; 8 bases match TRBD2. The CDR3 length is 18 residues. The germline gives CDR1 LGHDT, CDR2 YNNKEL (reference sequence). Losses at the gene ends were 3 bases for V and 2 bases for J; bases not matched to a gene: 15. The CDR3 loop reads CASSHINPTRGGTYEQYF. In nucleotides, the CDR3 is TGTGCCAGCAGCCACATCAACCCCACTCGCGGGGGGACCTACGAGCAGTACTTC.

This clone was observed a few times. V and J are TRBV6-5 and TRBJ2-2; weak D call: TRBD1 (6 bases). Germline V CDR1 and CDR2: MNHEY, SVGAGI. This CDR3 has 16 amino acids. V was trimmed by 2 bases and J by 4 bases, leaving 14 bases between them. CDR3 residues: CASSYALQGPTGELFF. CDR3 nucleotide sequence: TGTGCCAGCAGTTACGCGCTACAGGGCCCCACCGGGGAGCTGTTTTTT.

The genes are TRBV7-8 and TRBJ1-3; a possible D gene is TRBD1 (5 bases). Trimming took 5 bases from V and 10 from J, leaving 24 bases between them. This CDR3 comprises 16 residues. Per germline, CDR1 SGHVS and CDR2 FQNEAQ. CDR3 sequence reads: CASSPHLTETRGTIYF. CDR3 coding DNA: TGTGCCAGCAGCCCACACCTGACAGAGACTCGGGGGACCATATATTTT.

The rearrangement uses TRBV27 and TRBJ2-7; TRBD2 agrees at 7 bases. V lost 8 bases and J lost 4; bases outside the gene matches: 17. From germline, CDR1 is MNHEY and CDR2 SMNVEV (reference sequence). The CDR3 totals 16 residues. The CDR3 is CASCASWAGVGYEQYF. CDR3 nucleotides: TGTGCCAGCTGTGCGTCATGGGCGGGAGTAGGATACGAGCAGTACTTC.

Written as DNA, the CDR3 is TGTGCCAGCAGCTTTCCCGGGACTAGCGGAGATACGCAGTATTTT. It translates to CASSFPGTSGDTQYF. The rearrangement links TRBV7-8 to TRBJ2-3, with 11 bases lining up with TRBD2. The CDR3 is 15 residues long. The V and J ends lost 3 bases and 5 bases, in that order; junction bases with no gene match: 4. Germline V gene data show CDR1 as SGHVS and CDR2 as FQNEAQ.

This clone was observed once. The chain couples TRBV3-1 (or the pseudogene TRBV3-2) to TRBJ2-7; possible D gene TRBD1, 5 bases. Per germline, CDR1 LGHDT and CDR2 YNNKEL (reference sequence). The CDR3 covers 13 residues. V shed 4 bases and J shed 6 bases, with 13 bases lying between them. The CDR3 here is CASSLGQAGEQYF. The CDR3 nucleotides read TGTGCCAGCAGCCTTGGACAAGCTGGCGAGCAGTACTTC.